What follows describes a single TCR beta chain. The CDR3 runs to 15 residues. Germline V gene sequence: CDR1 MNHEY, CDR2 SVGAGI. V was clipped by 2 bases and J by 8 bases; unmatched bases: 6. This sample stems from a study of blood T cell repertoires in COVID-19. Per the study methods: Estimated nucleated cell counts came from reference gene primer amplification. The method was immunoSEQ multiplex PCR; TCRdb's version includes in-frame clones alone and lacks a portion of them. The V and J calls and clone size were taken over from that table, and D and trimming were inferred from the DNA. The sample includes under 350,000 clones, approximately 86% seen only once; the top ten take roughly 4.2%.

J is TRBJ2-4 and V is TRBV6-5; 10 nucleotides line up with TRBD1. Source material: PBMCs or T cells enriched from blood (not recorded which). This receptor was obtained from a middle-aged woman with acute COVID-19. Here the CDR3 DNA reads TGTGCCAGCAGTTACGGACAGGGGGGGCGGGACATTCAGTACTTC. This translates into CASSYGQGGRDIQYF.